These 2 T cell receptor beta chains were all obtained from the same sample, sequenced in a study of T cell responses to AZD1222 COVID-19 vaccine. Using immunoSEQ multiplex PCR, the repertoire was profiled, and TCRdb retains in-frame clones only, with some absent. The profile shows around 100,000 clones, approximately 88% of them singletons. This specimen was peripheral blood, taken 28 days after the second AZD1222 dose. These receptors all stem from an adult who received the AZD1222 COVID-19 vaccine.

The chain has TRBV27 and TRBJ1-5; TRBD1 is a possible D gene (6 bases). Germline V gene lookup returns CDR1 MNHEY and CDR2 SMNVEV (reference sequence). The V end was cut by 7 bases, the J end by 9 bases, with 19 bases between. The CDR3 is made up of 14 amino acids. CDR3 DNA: TGTGCCAGCACCCGCCGGGACAAAATGTGGCCCCAGCATTTT. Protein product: CASTRRDKMWPQHF.

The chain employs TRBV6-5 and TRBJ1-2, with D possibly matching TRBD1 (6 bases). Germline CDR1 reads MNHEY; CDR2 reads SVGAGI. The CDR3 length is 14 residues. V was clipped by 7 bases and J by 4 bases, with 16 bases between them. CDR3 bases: TGTGCCAGCACCCGTTATCAGGGGAGCTATGGCTACACCTTC. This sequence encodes CASTRYQGSYGYTF.